The present TCR beta chain was sequenced within a study of blood T cell repertoires in COVID-19. At the level of the study: COVID-19 samples, acute and convalescent, were from the United States, Italy and Spain. Nucleic acid was either cDNA or gDNA, and it came from T cells, B-cell-depleted T cells, or PBMCs.

CDR1 is MNHNY, CDR2 SVGAGI, per germline (reference sequence). This CDR3 comprises 12 residues. V lost 4 bases, J lost 13 bases, and 4 bases stayed unmatched. Per the original data handling: Quantification of nucleated cells was approximated via reference gene primer amplification. The data were produced by immunoSEQ multiplex PCR, yet TCRdb's version contains in-frame clones alone and is incomplete. V, J and clone size are taken as reported in that table, and D and trimming were inferred from the DNA itself. This sample yields about 130,000 clones, of which 74% are seen a single time; roughly 5.5% belongs to the top ten.

V and J are TRBV6-6 and TRBJ1-4; TRBD1 aligns across 9 bases. The clonotype comes from a man aged 55-75 years with acute or convalescent COVID-19. Sequenced sample: peripheral blood. CDR3 sequence: CASSLTGGVLFF. CDR3 DNA: TGTGCCAGCAGTTTGACAGGGGGGGTACTGTTTTTT.